This TCR beta chain is from a study of OX40 agonist ivuxolimab in advanced cancers. Study-wide context: Patients receiving dose escalation had hepatocellular carcinoma, melanoma, renal cell or head and neck cancer. Study outcomes and limitations: The authors also found low normalized T-cell clonal expansion in some nonresponders. CD8+ T cells (on average) carried more expanded clones than CD4+ T cells.

This clone was picked up a small number of times. Its antigen is unidentified. CDR3 length: 12 amino acids. V gave up 1 base and J gave up 5 bases, with 3 bases separating them. Germline V gene data show CDR1 as LGHNT and CDR2 as FRNRAP. TCRdb keeps only in-frame clones here, not all; method: immunoSEQ multiplex PCR. The table includes about 68,000 clones, approximately 90% detected once. People who had autoimmune disease history or systemic immunosuppression were excluded. Source: CD4+ or CD8+ T cells sorted from blood, taken in a trial of the OX40 agonist ivuxolimab. This clonotype was sampled from an adult with an advanced solid tumor such as melanoma, head and neck, liver or kidney cancer. The gene calls are TRBV12-5 and TRBJ1-5; D unresolved. As DNA, the CDR3 is TGTGCTAGTGGTTTGGCTTATCAGCCCCAGCATTTT. Its protein is CASGLAYQPQHF.